This section outlines one T cell receptor (beta chain) sequence together with its context. Its antigen is currently unknown. The sample is drawn from a study of T cell repertoires in cytomegalovirus infection. Study-wide background: CMV epitopes that were recently identified and HLA-C-restricted were used alongside well-studied HLA-B-restricted ones. Indications came from public TCR beta signatures; they pointed to CMV infection and to a matching HLA type. Findings of the study overall: Identification of carriers of CMV plus the relevant HLA was achieved through cumulative public TCR beta family frequency. The ex vivo response showed dominance by HLA-C-restricted CMV-specific TCR beta clonotypes.

TCRdb recomputed calls from the reads with MiXCR, one row per CDR3 protein. The sample yields roughly 920,000 distinct CDR3 sequences, 31% seen once. The germline V gene has CDR1 SGHVS and CDR2 FQNEAQ. Trimming removed 1 base at V and 10 bases at J, with 14 bases between. The CDR3 has 14 residues. Sequencing used cultured CD8+ T cells from PBMCs, obtained from culture after CMV antigen stimulation. The TCR sequence derives from a human donor in good health (CMV status not recorded). Some clones in this sample may be carry-over from other donors' samples. V gene TRBV7-8 combines with J gene TRBJ2-1; D might be TRBD2 (5 bases). CDR3 residues: CASSLEPLSGEQFF. CDR3 coding DNA: TGTGCCAGCAGCTTAGAGCCCCTTTCGGGGGAGCAGTTCTTC.